This is a list of T cell receptor beta chains from one sample in a study of OX40 agonist ivuxolimab in advanced cancers. Using immunoSEQ multiplex PCR, the repertoire was profiled, and TCRdb retains in-frame clones only, with some absent. The sample carries 25,000 to 30,000 clones, approximately 86% recorded once. The material was CD4+ or CD8+ T cells sorted from blood, obtained in a trial of the OX40 agonist ivuxolimab. The origin of the receptors is an adult with an advanced solid tumor such as melanoma, head and neck, liver or kidney cancer. Both conserved end residues are part of each CDR3. The D gene is left open where the match is weak. The size entry is marked missing in some rows and otherwise reads once, few, many or a size class.

>TRBJ2-4|NA|TRBV4-3|TRBD2
TGCGCCAGCAGCCAGAACTTACTAGCGGGGGATAACATTCAGTACTTC
CASSQNLLAGDNIQYF
>TRBJ2-1|NA|TRBV19|NA
TGTGCCAGTAGTATCGGGGACCCCGACTACAATGAGCAGTTCTTC
CASSIGDPDYNEQFF
>TRBJ2-1|NA|TRBV27|NA
TGTGCCAGCAGTTTGTCCCAAGCCCCCTACAATGAGCAGTTCTTC
CASSLSQAPYNEQFF
>TRBJ2-3|NA|TRBV9|NA
TGTGCCAGCAGCGTAGATGGCGGGTCAAGCACAGATACGCAGTATTTT
CASSVDGGSSTDTQYF
>TRBJ2-2|NA|TRBV7-9|TRBD2
TGTGCCACCAGTCCTGGGAGGGTCGGCACCGGGGAGCTGTTTTTT
CATSPGRVGTGELFF
>TRBJ2-7|few|TRBV28|NA
TGTGCCAGCAGTTTATCACAGGCCTACGAGCAGTACTTC
CASSLSQAYEQYF
>TRBJ2-5|NA|TRBV7-9|TRBD1
TGTGCCAGCAGCTCACCCGGGACAGAGGAGACCCAGTACTTC
CASSSPGTEETQYF
>TRBJ2-7|few|TRBV2|NA
TGTGCCAGCAGTGGTTCCAGCTACGAGCAGTACTTC
CASSGSSYEQYF
>TRBJ2-5|NA|TRBV4-3|TRBD1
TGCGCCAGCAGCCAACCTTTCCGGGACAGGGGAAAAAAGACCCAGTACTTC
CASSQPFRDRGKKTQYF
>TRBJ1-2|NA|TRBV28|TRBD1
TGTGCCACCGAAGGGACAGACAACTATGGCTACACCTTC
CATEGTDNYGYTF
>TRBJ1-5|NA|TRBV27|NA
TGTGCCAGCAGTTTTTGGGGTGGGAATCAGCCCCAGCATTTT
CASSFWGGNQPQHF
>TRBJ1-5|NA|TRBV7-8|NA
TGTGCCAGCAGCTTGGGGGGTACCGGGCCCCAGCATTTT
CASSLGGTGPQHF
>TRBJ1-3|NA|TRBV10-3|NA
TGTGCCATCAGTGATCCACAGAGGGTTGGAAACACCATATATTTT
CAISDPQRVGNTIYF
>TRBJ2-5|NA|TRBV4-1|NA
TGCGCCAGCAGCCAGGGAAGTGTACGAGGGACTGAGACCCAGTACTTC
CASSQGSVRGTETQYF
>TRBJ2-5|NA|TRBV4-1|NA
TGCGCCAGCAGTCTCGACAGCCCAATCACGGAGACCCAGTACTTC
CASSLDSPITETQYF
>TRBJ2-7|NA|TRBV28|NA
TGTGCCAGCAGTTTGGTCAACGAGCAGTACTTC
CASSLVNEQYF
>TRBJ2-3|NA|TRBV7-9|NA
TGTGCCAGCAGCCTCCGGGACGCGGGACCTAGCACAGATACGCAGTATTTT
CASSLRDAGPSTDTQYF
>TRBJ2-1|NA|TRBV5-6|TRBD1
TGTGCCAGCAGCTGGGGGACAGGGGATTACAATGAGCAGTTCTTC
CASSWGTGDYNEQFF
>TRBJ2-1|NA|TRBV10-2|NA
TGCGCCAGCAGTGAGGGAAGCAATGAGCAGTTCTTC
CASSEGSNEQFF
>TRBJ2-3|NA|TRBV27|NA
TGTGCCAGCAGTAGGCTCGACAGCCGCTTCTACACAGATACGCAGTATTTT
CASSRLDSRFYTDTQYF
>TRBJ2-6|NA|TRBV13|NA
TGTGCCAGCAGCTTAGGGGGTAGCGGATTCTCTGGGGCCAACGTCCTGACTTTC
CASSLGGSGFSGANVLTF
>TRBJ2-1|NA|TRBV27|NA
TGTGCCAGCAGTCAAAGGGGCGGGCTCGGCAATGAGCAGTTCTTC
CASSQRGGLGNEQFF
>TRBJ2-3|NA|TRBV7-6|NA
TGTGCCAGCAGCTTAGCCAGGGATACGCAGTATTTT
CASSLARDTQYF
>TRBJ2-3|NA|TRBV4-1|TRBD2
TGCGCCAGCAGCCAAGAACGAGCGGGGGCTTCCACAGATACGCAGTATTTT
CASSQERAGASTDTQYF
>TRBJ2-7|NA|TRBV19|TRBD2
TGTGCCAGTAGTATCGGACTAGCGGGGGGCCCGTGGGAGCAGTACTTC
CASSIGLAGGPWEQYF
>TRBJ2-7|few|TRBV30|NA
TGTGCCTGGACGGGGAGTCCCTACGAGCAGTACTTC
CAWTGSPYEQYF
>TRBJ2-3|NA|TRBV27|NA
TGTGCCAGCAGTTCCCCTGTCTTACTCGGTACGCAGTATTTT
CASSSPVLLGTQYF
>TRBJ2-1|once|TRBV29-1|TRBD2
TGCAGCGCCGGGGGGAGGAAGGCGGAGATTTGGGACAATGAGCAGTTCTTC
CSAGGRKAEIWDNEQFF
>TRBJ1-4|NA|TRBV2|NA
TGTGCCAGCAGTGTGATACAGTTTAATGAAAAACTGTTTTTT
CASSVIQFNEKLFF
>TRBJ2-7|medium-sized|TRBV13|NA
TGTGCCAGCAGCCCCCGGCGGGCTGACTACGAGCAGTACTTC
CASSPRRADYEQYF
>TRBJ2-2|NA|TRBV4-2|TRBD2
TGTGCCAGCAGCCCCGGGACTAGCGGGGAAGTCGGGGAGCTGTTTTTT
CASSPGTSGEVGELFF
>TRBJ2-3|NA|TRBV13|TRBD2
TGTGCCAGCAGCTTAGGCGGAGCGGGGGCGCACACAGATACGCAGTATTTT
CASSLGGAGAHTDTQYF
>TRBJ2-7|once|TRBV5-6|TRBD1
TGTGCCAGCAACCGCTCACCGGGACAGCTATACGAGCAGTACTTC
CASNRSPGQLYEQYF
>TRBJ2-4|NA|TRBV27|NA
TGTGCCAGCAGCTTGAGCCCGGGACTAGCCAAAAACATTCAGTACTTC
CASSLSPGLAKNIQYF
>TRBJ1-1|NA|TRBV27|TRBD1
TGTGCCAGCAGTTTGTGGAGGGGGCTGAACACTGAAGCTTTCTTT
CASSLWRGLNTEAFF
>TRBJ2-7|once|TRBV7-6|NA
TGTGCCAGCAGCTTAGCGGGTCCTGCCTACGAGCAGTACTTC
CASSLAGPAYEQYF
>TRBJ2-7|NA|TRBV6-5|NA
TGTGCCAGCAGTTACTCGCTTAGCTCCTACGAGCAGTACTTC
CASSYSLSSYEQYF
>TRBJ2-3|NA|TRBV2|NA
TGTGCCAGCAGTGAAATTGGAGGGGGCACAGATACGCAGTATTTT
CASSEIGGGTDTQYF
>TRBJ2-7|NA|TRBV5-4|NA
TGTGCCAGCAGCTTAGAGGAACCCCCCAACGAAGAGCAGTACTTC
CASSLEEPPNEEQYF
>TRBJ1-1|NA|TRBV5-4|NA
TGTGCCAGCAGCTTGGATCCCAGCCCGAACACTGAAGCTTTCTTT
CASSLDPSPNTEAFF
>TRBJ2-1|NA|TRBV5-4|TRBD2
TGTGCCAGCAGCTTGTCTGATAGCGGGATTTTTGAGCAGTTCTTC
CASSLSDSGIFEQFF
>TRBJ2-7|medium-sized|TRBV7-6|TRBD2
TGTGCCAGCAGCCCCGGGACTAGCGGAATGACCTACGAGCAGTACTTC
CASSPGTSGMTYEQYF
>TRBJ2-2|NA|TRBV9|NA
TGTGCCAGCAGCCCCGGGGAGGCGGCGAACACCGGGGAGCTGTTTTTT
CASSPGEAANTGELFF
>TRBJ2-7|NA|TRBV7-9|TRBD2
TGTGCCACTCCATCCGACCTAGCGGGGGTTTACGAGCAGTACTTC
CATPSDLAGVYEQYF
>TRBJ1-5|NA|TRBV4-1|NA
TGCGCCAGCAGCCTCGGACGGTATCAGCCCCAGCATTTT
CASSLGRYQPQHF
>TRBJ2-1|NA|TRBV5-6|TRBD2
TGTGCCAGCAGCCCCAGCGGGAGACTAGCCAATGAGCAGTTCTTC
CASSPSGRLANEQFF
>TRBJ2-7|NA|TRBV7-2|NA
TGTGCCAGCAGCTTAGTCCTGAGCTACGAGCAGTACTTC
CASSLVLSYEQYF
>TRBJ2-7|NA|TRBV4-3|TRBD1
TGCGCCAGCAGCCAATCCAGACAGGGACGGGCGGAGCAGTACTTC
CASSQSRQGRAEQYF
>TRBJ2-7|NA|TRBV16|NA
TGTGCCAGCAGCCAATTGGTCCGGGACACAAGCAACGAGCAGTACTTC
CASSQLVRDTSNEQYF
>TRBJ2-7|NA|TRBV7-2|NA
TGTGCCAGCAGCTTAGACCCCTCGGAGCCCTCAAGTCCCTACGAGCAGTACTTC
CASSLDPSEPSSPYEQYF
>TRBJ1-4|NA|TRBV2|TRBD1
TGTGCCAGCAGTTCTGGACAGGGGTACGAAAAACTGTTTTTT
CASSSGQGYEKLFF
>TRBJ2-6|NA|TRBV9|NA
TGTGCCAGCAGCGTAGCGACGGGCAGAGGGGCCAACGTCCTGACTTTC
CASSVATGRGANVLTF
>TRBJ2-7|NA|TRBV28|NA
TGTGCCAGCAGTTTATATAGCGGTCTTTCCTACGAGCAGTACTTC
CASSLYSGLSYEQYF
>TRBJ1-3|NA|TRBV10-3|NA
TGTGCCATCAGTGTTGAAAACCTTTTAGGAAACACCATATATTTT
CAISVENLLGNTIYF
>TRBJ1-1|NA|TRBV9|NA
TGTGCCAGCAGCGGAACTGAGGGGAACACTGAAGCTTTCTTT
CASSGTEGNTEAFF